This entry is about one TCR beta chain. This sample was taken from a study of blood T cell repertoires in COVID-19. About the research overall: Some COVID-19 samples were acute and others convalescent; all came from the United States, Italy and Spain. Sources were T cells, B-cell-depleted T cells, or PBMCs; the material itself was cDNA or gDNA.

Sequenced by immunoSEQ multiplex PCR; TCRdb stores in-frame clones only, minus some. The sample gives about 330,000 clones, roughly 82% of which show up once; around 1.5% is in the top ten. The J segment lost 1 base and the V segment lost 0 bases, leaving 2 bases of the junction unmatched. Germline CDR1 is LGHDT and CDR2 is YNNKEL (reference sequence). The CDR3 is made up of 16 amino acids. What was sequenced was peripheral blood. The TCR originated in a woman in her 50s with acute or convalescent COVID-19. The V call is TRBV3-1 (or the pseudogene TRBV3-2), the J call TRBJ2-1; 8 positions agree with TRBD1. The CDR3 sequence: CASSQDTGGSYNEQFF. DNA of the CDR3: TGTGCCAGCAGCCAAGACACAGGGGGATCCTACAATGAGCAGTTCTTC.